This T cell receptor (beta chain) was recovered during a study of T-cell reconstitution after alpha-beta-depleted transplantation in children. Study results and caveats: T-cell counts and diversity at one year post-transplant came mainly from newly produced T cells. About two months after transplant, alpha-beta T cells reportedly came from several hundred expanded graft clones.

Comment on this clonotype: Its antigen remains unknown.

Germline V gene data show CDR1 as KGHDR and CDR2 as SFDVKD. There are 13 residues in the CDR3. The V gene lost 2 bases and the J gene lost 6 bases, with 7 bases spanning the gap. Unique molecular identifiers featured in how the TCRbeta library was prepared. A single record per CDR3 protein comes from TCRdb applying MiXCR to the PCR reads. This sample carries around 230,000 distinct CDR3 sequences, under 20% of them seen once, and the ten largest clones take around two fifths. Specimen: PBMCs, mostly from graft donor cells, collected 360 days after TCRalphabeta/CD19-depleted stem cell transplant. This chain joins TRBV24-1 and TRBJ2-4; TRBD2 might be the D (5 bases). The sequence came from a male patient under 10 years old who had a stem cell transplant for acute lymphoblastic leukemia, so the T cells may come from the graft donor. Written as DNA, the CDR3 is TGTGCCACCAGTGATTCTAGCAGAAACATTCAGTACTTC. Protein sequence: CATSDSSRNIQYF.